This T cell receptor beta chain appears in the sequencing data of a study of T cell repertoires in cytomegalovirus infection. As for the study in general: Evidence of both CMV infection and a matching HLA type came from public TCR beta signatures. Whole-study findings and limits: Dominant in the ex vivo response were TCR beta clonotypes restricted by HLA-C and specific for CMV.

This clonotype has at least ten counts. The antigen is not known. V was clipped by 5 bases and J by 6 bases, with 10 bases between them. This CDR3 contains 13 residues. Germline values: CDR1 SGHTA, CDR2 FQGNSA. MiXCR, applied by TCRdb to the reads, yields one record per CDR3 protein. The data show around 210,000 distinct CDR3 sequences, approximately 7% seen once. This chain links TRBV7-2 with TRBJ2-2; D is perhaps TRBD2 (6 bases). The sequence came from a human donor in good health (CMV status not recorded). Some clones in this sample may be carry-over from other donors' samples. The specimen sequenced was PBMCs. The CDR3 DNA reads TGTGCCAGCAGCCGACTAGAGCCCGGGGAGCTGTTTTTT. Amino acid sequence: CASSRLEPGELFF. The whole variable domain, filled in from reference TRBV7-2 and TRBJ2-2, reads GAGVSQSPSNKVTEKGKDVELRCDPISGHTALYWYRQSLGQGLEFLIYFQGNSAPDKSGLPSDRFSAERTGGSVSTLTIQRTQQEDSAVYLCASSRLEPGELFFGEGSRLTVL.